This passage covers 23 T cell receptor beta chains from one sample sequenced in a study of T cell changes during pregnancy in multiple sclerosis. Assay used: immunoSEQ multiplex PCR; TCRdb lists only in-frame clones, some missing. The table includes tens of thousands of clones, around 94% detected once. The specimen was CD4+ T cells from peripheral blood mononuclear cells, collected in the third trimester of pregnancy. These receptor sequences come from a female donor with multiple sclerosis, enrolled in a pregnancy study.

The V gene is TRBV5-6, the J gene TRBJ1-2, with D tentatively TRBD1 (5 bases). The V end was cut by 4 bases, the J end by 0 bases, with 10 bases between. This CDR3 contains 14 residues. From germline, CDR1 is SGHDT and CDR2 YYEEEE. CDR3 region: CASSRQPTNYGYTF. Written as DNA, the CDR3 is TGTGCCAGCAGCAGACAGCCTACTAACTATGGCTACACCTTC.

This chain uses TRBV7-9 with TRBJ2-5, with 10 bases lining up with TRBD2. The CDR3 length is 15 residues. With 2 bases clipped from V and 3 bases from J, the junction kept 3 bases outside the gene matches. The germline gives CDR1 SEHNR, CDR2 FQNEAQ (reference sequence). CDR3 DNA: TGTGCCAGCAGCTTATTGGGGACTAGCGAAGAGACCCAGTACTTC. Translating it yields CASSLLGTSEETQYF.

This chain joins TRBV5-1 and TRBJ1-2; perhaps TRBD1 as D (6 bases). CDR1 is SGHRS and CDR2 is YFSETQ in the germline V gene. The CDR3 length is 15 residues. V shed 3 bases and J shed 3 bases, with 15 bases lying between them. The CDR3, as DNA: TGCGCCAGCAGCTCCTTAAAACAGGGAGACTATGGCTACACCTTC. This encodes CASSSLKQGDYGYTF.

The rearrangement uses TRBV30 and TRBJ2-7; 7 bases line up with TRBD2. V shed 5 bases and J 4 bases; nucleotides not matched to a gene: 8. This CDR3 comprises 13 residues. Germline lookup yields CDR1 GTSNPN and CDR2 SVGIG (reference sequence). The CDR3 reads CAWVGGGRYEQYF. In DNA, the CDR3 is TGTGCCTGGGTTGGAGGCGGGAGATACGAGCAGTACTTC. The variable domain in full, with the rest retrieved from reference TRBV30 and TRBJ2-7, is SQTIHQWPATLVQPVGSPLSLECTVEGTSNPNLYWYRQAAGRGLQLLFYSVGIGQISSEVPQNLSASRPQDRQFILSSKKLLLSDSGFYLCAWVGGGRYEQYFGPGTRLTVT.

This clone was recorded only once. The rearrangement uses TRBV18 and TRBJ1-5, with TRBD1 matching over 7 bases. Germline V gene data show CDR1 as KGHSH and CDR2 as LQKENI. The CDR3 runs to 13 residues. V lost 2 bases and J lost 6; bases outside the gene matches: 1. CDR3 coding DNA: TGTGCCAGCTCACCAGGGACAGCTCAGCCCCAGCATTTT. Translated, it gives CASSPGTAQPQHF.

This sequence joins TRBV2 and TRBJ2-1, with 7 bases aligning to TRBD2. CDR1 and CDR2 (germline): SNHLY, FYNNEI. The V segment lost 8 bases and the J segment 7 bases; nucleotides outside the gene matches: 11. This CDR3 has 14 residues. CDR3 DNA sequence: TGTGCCAGCCTAGGACTAGGTTCGATAAATGAGCAGTTCTTC. It encodes CASLGLGSINEQFF.

The chain employs TRBV5-1 and TRBJ2-2, with TRBD1 matching over 7 bases. V dropped 3 bases and J dropped 6; count of bases not matched to a gene: 11. The germline V gene has CDR1 SGHRS and CDR2 YFSETQ. CDR3 length: 16 residues. CDR3 DNA: TGCGCCAGCAGCTGGCGACAGGGCCAAAATGCCGGGGAGCTGTTTTTT. Translating gives CASSWRQGQNAGELFF.

The chain uses TRBV7-7 and TRBJ2-5; TRBD1 aligns across 7 bases. This CDR3 is built from 13 residues. Germline CDR1 reads SSHAT; CDR2 reads FNYEAQ (reference sequence). Trimming took 5 bases from V and 5 from J; bases not matched to a gene: 5. CDR3 loop: CASSRDREETQYF. Written as DNA, the CDR3 is TGTGCCAGCAGCCGTGACAGGGAGGAGACCCAGTACTTC.

CDR3 protein: CASRVDRGWTDTQYF. CDR3 sequence (DNA): TGTGCCAGCAGGGTGGACAGGGGGTGGACAGATACGCAGTATTTT. The chain carries TRBV5-4 and TRBJ2-3; TRBD1 matches 10 bases. Unmatched junction bases numbered 6, after V lost 5 bases and J lost 3 bases. Germline assignment: CDR1 SGHNT and CDR2 YYREEE (reference sequence). The CDR3 contains 15 residues. Filled out from reference TRBV5-4 and TRBJ2-3, the complete variable domain reads ETGVTQSPTHLIKTRGQQVTLRCSSQSGHNTVSWYQQALGQGPQFIFQYYREEENGRGNFPPRFSGLQFPNYSSELNVNALELDDSALYLCASRVDRGWTDTQYFGPGTRLTVL.

The CDR3, as DNA: TGTGCCAGCAGACCAACAGGGTTTCGTGAGACCCAGTACTTC. It codes for CASRPTGFRETQYF. The chain employs TRBV5-6 and TRBJ2-5; D perhaps matches TRBD1 (6 bases). V lost 5 bases to trimming and J lost 5 bases, with 16 bases between them. The CDR3 spans 14 residues. CDR1 is SGHDT and CDR2 is YYEEEE in the germline V gene.

The genes are TRBV4-1 and TRBJ1-2; D perhaps matches TRBD1 (6 bases). Germline V lookup: CDR1 MGHRA, CDR2 YSYEKL. The CDR3 length is 16 residues. The V end was cut by 0 bases, the J end by 4 bases, with 15 bases between. CDR3 amino acids: CASSQEGAGRSYGYTF. The CDR3 region has the DNA TGCGCCAGCAGCCAAGAGGGGGCAGGGCGGTCCTATGGCTACACCTTC.

The chain links TRBV5-4 to TRBJ2-2; no reliable D call. The CDR3 runs 16 residues. Germline V CDR1 and CDR2: SGHNT, YYREEE (reference sequence). V shed 0 bases and J shed 1 base, with 10 bases lying between them. CDR3 residues: CASSLGSRVNTGELFF. The CDR3 nucleotides read TGTGCCAGCAGCTTGGGTAGTCGGGTGAACACCGGGGAGCTGTTTTTT.

This sequence joins TRBV6-1 and TRBJ1-1; 7 bases agree with TRBD1. After removal of 6 bases from V and 4 bases from J, the junction contained 5 bases not matched to a gene. This CDR3 comprises 13 residues. The germline gives CDR1 MNHNS, CDR2 SASEGT. CDR3 nucleotides: TGTGCCAGCAGACGGCAGGGGGGCACTGAAGCTTTCTTT. It yields the protein CASRRQGGTEAFF.

The chain carries TRBV27 and TRBJ2-5; 8 bases align to TRBD1. Germline CDR1 is MNHEY and CDR2 is SMNVEV (reference sequence). The V gene end was trimmed by 6 bases and the J gene end by 1 base; junction bases not matched to a gene: 7. CDR3 length equals 15 residues. The CDR3 bases are TGTGCCAGCAGCCCGGGACAGGCCTTCCAAGAGACCCAGTACTTC. Encoded protein: CASSPGQAFQETQYF.

The rearrangement joins TRBV5-1 to TRBJ1-4; D is perhaps TRBD1 (5 bases). The V gene's germline CDR1 is SGHRS and CDR2 YFSETQ. V lost 4 bases and J lost 2, with 21 bases in between. This CDR3 has 18 amino acids. Here the CDR3 DNA reads TGCGCCAGCAGCAAGAGCTATCAAGGGGAAGGGACTAATGAAAAACTGTTTTTT. Amino acids: CASSKSYQGEGTNEKLFF.

V usage is TRBV7-9 and J usage is TRBJ1-1; D not resolved. The V gene lost 7 bases and the J gene lost 0 bases, with 9 bases spanning the gap. This CDR3 contains 13 residues. The germline V gene has CDR1 SEHNR and CDR2 FQNEAQ (reference sequence). CDR3 in amino acids: CASTPGVNTEAFF. CDR3 bases: TGTGCCAGCACGCCCGGGGTGAACACTGAAGCTTTCTTT.

The chain uses TRBV6-8 and TRBJ2-1; 7 bases line up with TRBD1. CDR3 size: 12 residues. CDR1 and CDR2 (germline): MNHGY, SAAAGT. V lost 3 bases to trimming and J lost 9 bases; unmatched junction nucleotides: 2. The CDR3 reads CASSYRGLEQFF. Here the CDR3 DNA reads TGTGCCAGCAGTTATAGGGGGCTTGAGCAGTTCTTC.

This chain links TRBV7-3 with TRBJ1-4; D perhaps matches TRBD1 (5 bases). CDR1 and CDR2 (germline): SGHTA, FQGTGA. With 4 bases removed from V and 0 bases from J, the gap between germline ends came to 9 bases. CDR3 length: 15 residues. In nucleotides, the CDR3 is TGTGCCAGCAGCTCGGGGACTTCAACTAATGAAAAACTGTTTTTT. Its translation: CASSSGTSTNEKLFF.

V is TRBV28 and J is TRBJ2-7, with D tentatively TRBD2 (7 bases). The V and J ends lost 2 bases and 5 bases respectively, with 10 bases between them. Germline assignment: CDR1 MDHEN and CDR2 SYDVKM. CDR3 length: 13 residues. The CDR3 loop is CASSLGGADEQYF. The CDR3, as DNA: TGTGCCAGCAGTTTAGGGGGGGCGGACGAGCAGTACTTC. The full variable domain, in which reference TRBV28 and TRBJ2-7 provide the parts outside the CDR3, is DVKVTQSSRYLVKRTGEKVFLECVQDMDHENMFWYRQDPGLGLRLIYFSYDVKMKEKGDIPEGYSVSREKKERFSLILESASTNQTSMYLCASSLGGADEQYFGPGTRLTVT.

This clone was detected a few times. The V gene is TRBV5-1, the J gene TRBJ1-1; D is perhaps TRBD1 (6 bases). Germline CDR1 and CDR2: SGHRS and YFSETQ. The ends were cut back, 6 bases at V and 5 bases at J, with 11 bases in the middle. The CDR3 extends over 12 amino acids. CDR3 protein: CASKGGGTEAFF. DNA of the CDR3: TGCGCCAGCAAAGGGGGAGGGACTGAAGCTTTCTTT.

The chain recombines TRBV2 with TRBJ1-1, with 9 positions matching TRBD1. V lost 6 bases to trimming and J lost 1 base; unmatched junction nucleotides: 6. The CDR3 has 15 residues. The V gene's germline CDR1 is SNHLY and CDR2 FYNNEI. DNA for the CDR3: TGTGCCAGCAGGCCGGGACAGGGAAGGAACACTGAAGCTTTCTTT. Residues: CASRPGQGRNTEAFF.

This chain joins TRBV7-4 and TRBJ1-5; D remains unclear. Germline V gives CDR1 SGHVT, CDR2 SQSDAQ. Trimming shortened V by 2 bases and J by 5 bases, and 16 bases separated the two germline ends. CDR3 length equals 16 residues. The CDR3 coding sequence is TGTGCCAGCAGCTTAAATCGTACAGCCGACGATCAGCCCCAGCATTTT. Its translation: CASSLNRTADDQPQHF.

The rearrangement links TRBV12-5 to TRBJ2-5, with D tentatively TRBD1 (5 bases). Trimming removed 6 bases from V and 7 bases from J, with 15 bases in between. The V gene's germline CDR1 is LGHNT and CDR2 FRNRAP. The CDR3 is 13 residues long. DNA of the CDR3: TGTGCTAGTGGGACAGATGCTACTTCGACCCAGTACTTC. Translation: CASGTDATSTQYF.